This T cell receptor beta chain stems from a study of blood T cell repertoires in COVID-19. On the study more broadly: Sites in the United States, Italy and Spain provided acute and convalescent COVID-19 samples.

Germline V gene data show CDR1 as SGHRS and CDR2 as YFSETQ. V gave up 9 bases and J gave up 8 bases; unmatched junction bases: 18. The CDR3 spans 16 residues. The study drew participants aged roughly 18 to 89 years from 20 to 30 US areas. Donors were grouped by their self-reported clinical history. As handled by the study authors: It was from reference gene primer amplification that nucleated cell counts were estimated. TCRdb's copy holds only in-frame clones and misses some; the assay was immunoSEQ multiplex PCR. V and J calls and clone size are those listed in that table; D and trimming were worked out from the DNA. The sample carries 200,000 or so clones, under 85% recorded once.

The V call is TRBV5-1, the J call TRBJ1-4; 8 bases fit TRBD1. The sequence came from a man in his 60s who had recovered from COVID-19. The sequencing input was PBMCs or T cells enriched from blood (not recorded which). The CDR3 DNA reads TGCGCCAACCTGCCGGACAGGGCGCTATCCGAAGAAAAACTGTTTTTT. Translation: CANLPDRALSEEKLFF.